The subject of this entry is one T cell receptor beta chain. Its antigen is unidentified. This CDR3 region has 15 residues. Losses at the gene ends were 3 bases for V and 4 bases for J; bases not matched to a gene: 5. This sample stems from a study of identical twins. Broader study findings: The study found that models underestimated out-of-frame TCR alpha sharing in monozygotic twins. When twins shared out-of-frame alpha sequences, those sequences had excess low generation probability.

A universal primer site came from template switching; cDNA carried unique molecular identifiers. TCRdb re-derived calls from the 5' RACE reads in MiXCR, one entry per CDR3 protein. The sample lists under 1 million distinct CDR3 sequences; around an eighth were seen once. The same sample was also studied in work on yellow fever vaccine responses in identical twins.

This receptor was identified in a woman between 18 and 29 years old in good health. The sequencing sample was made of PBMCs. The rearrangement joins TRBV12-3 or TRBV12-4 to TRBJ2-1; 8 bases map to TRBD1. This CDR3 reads CASSFGTGLYNEQFF. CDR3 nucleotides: TGTGCCAGCAGTTTTGGGACAGGCCTTTACAATGAGCAGTTCTTC.